The present T cell receptor (beta chain) was sequenced within a study of cytomegalovirus exposure and HLA in healthy donors (dated by TCRdb to 2015 to 2018). Regarding the research as a whole: An earlier analysis of some 600 of the donors reported 276 Gb of sequence data and 117 million unique TCR beta sequences obtained from about 179 million T cells. Rather than drawing on any new phenotypic data, the later analysis identified candidate immune exposures from TCR beta sequences and the way those sequences occurred across donors. In addition to the first cohort of 650 to 750 subjects, a separate validation cohort of approximately 120 different subjects was used. Roughly 300 gigabases of sequencing data and around 80 million unique TCR sequences made up an early release that covered several hundred HLA-typed donors. A later analysis re-analyzed previously published TCR beta repertoires from several hundred donors and added high-resolution HLA genotyping to study TCR occurrence patterns. The number of typed donors differed by locus: about 620-640 for A, B, C, DRB1 and DQB1; approximately 530 for DQA1; 600 to 610 for DPA1; and roughly 470 for DPB1. Every repertoire in the discovery cohort had been generated on one and the same sequencing platform. Donor age, sex, ethnicity and CMV serostatus were collected together with the repertoire data. Both class I and class II loci were covered by HLA typing, at four-digit resolution. Using immunosequencing, the study profiled T cell repertoires from 500 to 800 subjects and related those repertoires to cytomegalovirus serostatus. Genome-wide SNP genotypes for about 65% of the 666 donors were used in a later genetic analysis, which treated that subset as a discovery cohort. To decide whether each TCR beta V gene segment behaved as functional or pseudogenic, an earlier analysis of approximately 600 of the donors relied on high-throughput TCR beta sequencing. Of the 300 to 500 genotyped donors, less than 85% were placed in the genetic ancestry cluster associated with self-reported Caucasian donors. The aim of the study was to test whether cataloging public T cell receptors could identify signatures of past pathogen exposure. The study combined high-throughput TCR immunosequencing, statistical association of individual TCRs with disease status, and machine learning to predict cytomegalovirus infection status. A few DR-DQ haplotypes were handled as single units for association and clustering because linkage in the cohort was strong. On average, 235,054 unique TCR beta nucleotide sequences were sequenced per donor among 398 genotyped donors of the cohort, with 15% to 20% of those sequences being non-productive. The research as a whole found: Linkage disequilibrium might explain the correlated functional status among segregating V segments, but an unknown experimental factor could not be ruled out. In an earlier analysis of around 600 of the donors, most TCR beta V segments were observed in productive rearrangements about 87% or about 30% of the time, broadly matching IMGT annotations. Only TCR beta chains were sequenced in this cohort, and the absence of alpha or paired-chain data limited detectable features. When HLA alleles, especially DR and DQ, strongly co-occurred, TCR associations were difficult to assign to individual alleles. The authors suggested that the approach could potentially be generalized to other disease states and immunological phenotypes. According to a later analysis, most CMV-associated TCR beta chains appeared to be HLA-restricted, and the HLA associations seemed to be driven largely by CMV exposure. V-gene and J-gene trimming of TCR beta chains was associated with a missense DCLRE1C variant in a later genetic analysis, and the association was replicated in an independent cohort. In a later analysis, several top co-occurrence clusters were reported to appear linked to parvovirus B19, influenza, CMV and Epstein-Barr virus. A later genetic analysis reported fewer N-insertions in productive TCRs among donors in an Asian-associated ancestry cluster than the roughly 700-donor mean. In a later analysis, 16,951 TCR beta sequences were associated with specific HLA alleles at a false discovery rate of 0.05. In both the original and validation cohorts, the classifier was reported to diagnose cytomegalovirus status with high specificity and sensitivity. The presence/absence analyses assumed that sequencing depth was roughly uniform across donors, and that assumption may not be true. Because counts were too low, seventeen rarely observed V segments, including chromosome 9 orphons, were excluded from the earlier analysis of about 500 of the donors. For the cohort, immune exposure information was limited to CMV serostatus. Most TCR sequences were observed very rarely across donors, whereas some public TCRs were present in many individuals. Some IMGT-functional V segments, including TRBV6-2 and TRBV6-3, could not be distinguished by the 87-base-pair reads and were therefore excluded. In vitro tests confirmed that a few of the cytomegalovirus-associated TCR beta chains recognize cytomegalovirus antigens. A further reported finding was that TCR beta sequences accurately predicted the HLA-A and HLA-B alleles for most subjects in the first cohort. A total of 150 to 200 TCR beta chains were listed by the study as associated with cytomegalovirus. Compared with equally common non-associated chains, HLA-associated TCR beta chains in a later analysis were more clonally expanded and had lower generation probabilities. A later analysis found that TCR association rates varied across HLA loci, with DRB1 alleles showing the most associated TCRs and HLA-C alleles the fewest. A cluster of highly shared sequence variants was judged likely to be a technical artifact of the sequencing pipeline. Because some donors lacked HLA typing at each locus, the association tests relied only on the typed subset.

Clipping removes 6 bases from V and 5 bases from J, with 4 as the unmatched junction base count. Taken from the germline V gene (reference sequence), the CDR1 and CDR2 loops are LNHDA and SQIVND. There are 13 amino acids in the CDR3, from cysteine to phenylalanine inclusive. Of all the DNA, just the CDR3 is kept, 39 bases in frame from base 1. Receptors were amplified or captured by the immunoSEQ multiplex PCR assay. For the multiplex PCR, a mixture combining 60 forward primers for TCR Vbeta segments and 13 reverse primers for TCR Jbeta segments was used. Amplification of the CDR3 region of rearranged TCR beta genes was performed with a multiplex PCR assay on genomic DNA. The Illumina HiSeq System was used to sequence the amplified TCR beta libraries as 87-base-pair reads. In the paper's pipeline: In a later analysis, around 80 million unique TCR beta chains were counted across the roughly 700 repertoires, and approximately 11 million of these chains were shared by at least two donors. To remove PCR and sequencing errors, raw reads were error-corrected and collapsed into unique sequences using a nearest-neighbor algorithm that merged closely related sequences. Alignment of CDR3 sequences to IMGT reference sequences was used to assign V, D and J gene segments. Each retained sequence needed at least a six-nucleotide match to both a V gene segment and a J gene segment. A rearrangement counted as productive if the CDR3 had no stop codons and remained in frame with V and J, and every other rearrangement counted as non-productive. Following IMGT convention, CDR3 was defined as the stretch from the second conserved V-encoded cysteine up to the conserved J-encoded phenylalanine. In an earlier analysis of approximately 500 of the donors, sequences lacking an unambiguous match to a single V gene segment were excluded. An earlier analysis of 500 to 700 of the donors classified V segments as functional when productive rearrangements were above 56.7% and as segregating when the standard deviation between donors was above 5%. To diagnose cytomegalovirus status from the catalog of TCR beta chain sequences, a statistical classification framework was built. In a later analysis, V and J genes were assigned by comparing TCR nucleotide sequences against IMGT/GENE-DB human TR gene sequences. In a later analysis, CDR3 sequences and most-parsimonious VDJ recombination scenarios were assigned using the TCRdist pipeline. In a later analysis, each TCR beta chain was defined by its CDR3 amino acid sequence together with its V-gene family, and reads without a unique V-gene family were excluded. A later analysis removed several hundred highly shared, low-generation-probability nucleotide sequences to deal with suspected cross-contamination and a sequencing artifact. In a later analysis, a clonal expansion index was calculated for each public chain from normalized within-repertoire ranks of inferred template counts. In a later analysis, generation probabilities were computed using a VDJ recombination model fitted to out-of-frame rearrangements, and the results were checked against IGoR. In a later analysis, TCR-TCR, TCR-HLA and TCR-CMV co-occurrence was scored with hypergeometric tests, and a repertoire-size bias correction was applied to TCR pairs. A later analysis estimated false discovery rates by permuting HLA or CMV assignments 20 times. In a later analysis, co-occurring TCRs were grouped using DBSCAN, with TCRdist sequence similarity added in when clustering inside HLA-allele-positive subsets. For co-occurrence clustering, repertoires with fewer than 30,000 or more than 120,000 public chains were excluded, along with roughly 5 repertoires with anomalous nucleotide sharing. TCRdb provides this immuneACCESS table in a form limited to in-frame rearrangements. Some clones are lacking; in checked studies, under half of them reflect an unresolved V gene, and why the rest are absent is not known. D and trimming were read from the DNA, whereas the V and J calls and clone size are those reported in that table. This sample holds hundreds of thousands of clones; 70% to 80% were observed only once. The ten largest clones add up to roughly 2.5% of the sample.

In the case of this clone: The clone's antigen remains unknown. No base quality information exists; no much larger clone differs at one position.

The cohort consisted of hundreds of healthy bone marrow donors. At the time of sampling, every cohort member was nominally healthy, though immune exposures that went unrecorded were likely present. The donor tested CMV seropositive, placing the donor among the approximately 310 seropositive members of the cohort. A peripheral blood sample was collected from each donor, and TCR beta sequencing was performed on peripheral blood mononuclear cells. The Qiagen DNeasy Blood Extraction Kit was used to extract genomic DNA from the blood cell samples. This clonotype was obtained from a woman aged 55-70 years in good health and CMV-seropositive. Recombination joined TRBV19 with TRBJ2-5; 9 bases in the junction line up with TRBD1. The sample taken for sequencing was PBMCs. The CDR3 region: CASRETGGETQYF. The DNA sequence reads TGTGCCAGTAGGGAAACAGGGGGCGAGACCCAGTACTTC.